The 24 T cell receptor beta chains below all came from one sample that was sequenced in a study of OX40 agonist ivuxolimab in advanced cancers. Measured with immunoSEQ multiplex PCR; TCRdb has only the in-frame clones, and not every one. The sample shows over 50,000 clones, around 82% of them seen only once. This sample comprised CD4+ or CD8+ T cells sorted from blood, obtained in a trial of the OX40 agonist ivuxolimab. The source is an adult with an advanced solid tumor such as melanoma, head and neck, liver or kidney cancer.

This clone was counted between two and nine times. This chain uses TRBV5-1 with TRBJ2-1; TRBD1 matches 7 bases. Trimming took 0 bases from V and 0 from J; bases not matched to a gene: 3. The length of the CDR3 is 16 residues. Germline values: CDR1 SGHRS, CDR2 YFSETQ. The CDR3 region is CASSLGGTASYNEQFF. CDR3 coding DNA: TGCGCCAGCAGCTTGGGTGGGACAGCCTCCTACAATGAGCAGTTCTTC.

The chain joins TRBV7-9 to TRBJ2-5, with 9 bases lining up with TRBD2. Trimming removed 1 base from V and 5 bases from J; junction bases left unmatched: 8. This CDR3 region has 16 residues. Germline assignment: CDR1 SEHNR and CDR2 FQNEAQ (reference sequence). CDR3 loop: CASSLVGAGGPETQYF. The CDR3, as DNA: TGTGCCAGCAGCTTAGTAGGGGCGGGAGGGCCGGAGACCCAGTACTTC.

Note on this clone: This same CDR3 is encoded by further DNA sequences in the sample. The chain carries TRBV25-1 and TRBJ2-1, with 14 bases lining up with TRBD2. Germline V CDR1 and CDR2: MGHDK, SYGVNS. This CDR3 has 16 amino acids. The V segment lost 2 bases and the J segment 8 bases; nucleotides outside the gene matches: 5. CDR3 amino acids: CASSEGGTSGSHEQFF. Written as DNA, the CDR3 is TGTGCCAGCAGTGAAGGAGGGACTAGCGGGAGCCATGAGCAGTTCTTC.

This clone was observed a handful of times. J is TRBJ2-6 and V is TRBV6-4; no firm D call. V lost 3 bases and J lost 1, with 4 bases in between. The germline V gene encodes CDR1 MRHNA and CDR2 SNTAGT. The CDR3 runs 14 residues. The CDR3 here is CASSEGSGANVLTF. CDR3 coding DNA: TGTGCCAGCAGTGAGGGTTCTGGGGCCAACGTCCTGACTTTC.

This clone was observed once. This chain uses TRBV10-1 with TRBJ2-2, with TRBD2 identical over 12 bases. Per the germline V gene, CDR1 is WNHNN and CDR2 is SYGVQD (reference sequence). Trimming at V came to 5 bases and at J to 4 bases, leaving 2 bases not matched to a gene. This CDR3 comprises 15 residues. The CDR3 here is CASSLAGGGTGELFF. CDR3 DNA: TGCGCCAGCAGTCTAGCGGGAGGGGGCACCGGGGAGCTGTTTTTT.

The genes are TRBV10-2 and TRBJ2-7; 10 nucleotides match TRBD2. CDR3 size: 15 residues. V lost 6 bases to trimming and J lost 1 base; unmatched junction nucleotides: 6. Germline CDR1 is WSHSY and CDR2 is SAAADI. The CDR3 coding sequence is TGCGCCAGCAGGGTAGCGGGAGGACTATCCTACGAGCAGTACTTC. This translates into CASRVAGGLSYEQYF.

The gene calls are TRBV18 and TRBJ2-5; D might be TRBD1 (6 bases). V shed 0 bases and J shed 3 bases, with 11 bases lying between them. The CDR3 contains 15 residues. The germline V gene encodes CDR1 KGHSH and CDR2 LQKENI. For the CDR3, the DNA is TGTGCCAGCTCACCACCCCGGGACACCGAAGAGACCCAGTACTTC. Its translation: CASSPPRDTEETQYF.

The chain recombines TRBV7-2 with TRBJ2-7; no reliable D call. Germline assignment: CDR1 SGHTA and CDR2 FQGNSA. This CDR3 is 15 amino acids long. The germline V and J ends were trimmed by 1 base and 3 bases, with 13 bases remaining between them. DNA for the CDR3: TGTGCCAGCAGCTTAGATGTGCGACGGAACTACGAGCAGTACTTC. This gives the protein CASSLDVRRNYEQYF.

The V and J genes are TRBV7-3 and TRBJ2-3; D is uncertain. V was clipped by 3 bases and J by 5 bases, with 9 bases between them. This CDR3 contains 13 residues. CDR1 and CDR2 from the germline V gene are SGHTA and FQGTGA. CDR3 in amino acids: CASSFSSGDTQYF. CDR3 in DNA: TGTGCCAGCAGCTTCTCCTCTGGAGATACGCAGTATTTT.

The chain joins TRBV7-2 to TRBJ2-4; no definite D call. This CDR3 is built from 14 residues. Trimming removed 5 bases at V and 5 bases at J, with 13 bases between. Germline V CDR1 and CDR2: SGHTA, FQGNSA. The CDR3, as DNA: TGTGCCAGCAGCCCCCAGACCAGCCAAAACATTCAGTACTTC. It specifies CASSPQTSQNIQYF. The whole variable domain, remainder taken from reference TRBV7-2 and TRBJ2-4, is GAGVSQSPSNKVTEKGKDVELRCDPISGHTALYWYRQSLGQGLEFLIYFQGNSAPDKSGLPSDRFSAERTGGSVSTLTIQRTQQEDSAVYLCASSPQTSQNIQYFGAGTRLSVL.

The CDR3 sequence is CASSLGRGKLFF. The CDR3, as DNA: TGTGCCAGCAGCTTGGGTAGGGGAAAACTGTTTTTT. The J gene is TRBJ1-4, the V gene TRBV11-2; D is perhaps TRBD1 (5 bases). The CDR3 is 12 amino acids. The ends were cut back, 3 bases at V and 10 bases at J, with 9 bases in the middle. Germline CDR1 and CDR2: SGHAT and FQNNGV.

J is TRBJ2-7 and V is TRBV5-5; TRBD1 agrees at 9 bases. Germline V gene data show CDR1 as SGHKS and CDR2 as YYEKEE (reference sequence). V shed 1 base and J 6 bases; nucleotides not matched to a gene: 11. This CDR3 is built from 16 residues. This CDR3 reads CASSLRAERQGGEQYF. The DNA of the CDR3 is TGTGCCAGCAGCTTGAGAGCTGAGAGACAGGGGGGCGAGCAGTACTTC.

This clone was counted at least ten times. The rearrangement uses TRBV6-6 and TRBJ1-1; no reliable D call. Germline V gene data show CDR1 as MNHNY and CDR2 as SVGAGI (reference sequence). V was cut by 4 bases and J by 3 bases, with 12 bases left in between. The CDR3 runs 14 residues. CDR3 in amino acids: CASSSWFRDTEAFF. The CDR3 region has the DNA TGTGCCAGCAGTTCTTGGTTCCGGGACACTGAAGCTTTCTTT.

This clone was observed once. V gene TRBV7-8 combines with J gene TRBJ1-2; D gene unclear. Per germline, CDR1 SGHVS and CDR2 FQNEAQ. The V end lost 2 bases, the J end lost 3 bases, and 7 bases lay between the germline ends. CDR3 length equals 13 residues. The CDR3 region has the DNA TGTGCCAGCAGCTTAAACACGGACTATGGCTACACCTTC. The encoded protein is CASSLNTDYGYTF.

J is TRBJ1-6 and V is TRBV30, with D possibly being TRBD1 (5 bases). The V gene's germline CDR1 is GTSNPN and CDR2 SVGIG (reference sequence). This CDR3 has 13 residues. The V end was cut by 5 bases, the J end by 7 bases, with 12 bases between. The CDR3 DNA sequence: TGTGCCTGGGCCGGGACGGGAAATTCACCCCTCCACTTT. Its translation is CAWAGTGNSPLHF.

The CDR3 DNA is TGTGCCAGCATTCACAGGGAGTCTGGAAACACCATATATTTT. This encodes CASIHRESGNTIYF. This chain joins TRBV28 and TRBJ1-3; D perhaps matches TRBD1 (6 bases). Trimming shortened V by 7 bases and J by 1 base, and 11 bases separated the two germline ends. The CDR3 spans 14 residues. Germline V gene sequence: CDR1 MDHEN, CDR2 SYDVKM.

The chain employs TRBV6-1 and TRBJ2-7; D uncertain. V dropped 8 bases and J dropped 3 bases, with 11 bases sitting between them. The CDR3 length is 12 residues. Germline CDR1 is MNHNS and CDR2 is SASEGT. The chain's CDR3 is CASLAWGYEQYF. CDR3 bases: TGTGCCAGCCTCGCGTGGGGCTACGAGCAGTACTTC.

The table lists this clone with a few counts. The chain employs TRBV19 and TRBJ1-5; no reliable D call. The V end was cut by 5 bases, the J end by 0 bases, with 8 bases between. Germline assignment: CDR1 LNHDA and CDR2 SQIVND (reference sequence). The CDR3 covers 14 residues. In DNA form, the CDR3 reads TGTGCCAGTAGTGGACCGTATAGCAATCAGCCCCAGCATTTT. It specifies CASSGPYSNQPQHF.

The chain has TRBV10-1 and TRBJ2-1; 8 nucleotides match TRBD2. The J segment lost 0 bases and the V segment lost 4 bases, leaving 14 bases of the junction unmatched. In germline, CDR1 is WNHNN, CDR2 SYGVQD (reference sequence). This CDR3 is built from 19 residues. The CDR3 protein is CASSAASGSRTSSYNEQFF. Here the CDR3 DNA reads TGCGCCAGCAGTGCCGCCAGCGGGAGCCGCACAAGCTCCTACAATGAGCAGTTCTTC.

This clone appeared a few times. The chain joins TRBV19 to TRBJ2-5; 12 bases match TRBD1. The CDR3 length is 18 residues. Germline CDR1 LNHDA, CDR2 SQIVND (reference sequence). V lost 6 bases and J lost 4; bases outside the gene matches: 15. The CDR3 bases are TGTGCCAGTAGACAAGACCATACCGGGACAGGGGGCGGAGAGACCCAGTACTTC. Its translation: CASRQDHTGTGGGETQYF. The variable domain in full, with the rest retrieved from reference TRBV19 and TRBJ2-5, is DGGITQSPKYLFRKEGQNVTLSCEQNLNHDAMYWYRQDPGQGLRLIYYSQIVNDFQKGDIAEGYSVSREKKESFPLTVTSAQKNPTAFYLCASRQDHTGTGGGETQYFGPGTRLLVL.

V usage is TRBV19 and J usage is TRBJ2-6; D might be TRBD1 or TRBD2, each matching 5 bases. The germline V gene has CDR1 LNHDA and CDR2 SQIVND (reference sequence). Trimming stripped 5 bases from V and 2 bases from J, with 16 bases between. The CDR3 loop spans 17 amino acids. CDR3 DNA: TGTGCCAGTAGTTCTCTCCGGGACGTTGCTGGGGCCAACGTCCTGACTTTC. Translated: CASSSLRDVAGANVLTF.

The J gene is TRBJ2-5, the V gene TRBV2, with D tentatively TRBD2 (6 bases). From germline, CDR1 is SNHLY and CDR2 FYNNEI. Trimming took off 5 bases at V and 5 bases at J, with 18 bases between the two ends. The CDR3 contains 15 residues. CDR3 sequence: CASSLSTSLGETQYF. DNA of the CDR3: TGTGCCAGCAGTCTTTCGACTAGTCTGGGCGAGACCCAGTACTTC. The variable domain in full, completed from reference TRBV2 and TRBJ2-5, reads EPEVTQTPSHQVTQMGQEVILRCVPISNHLYFYWYRQILGQKVEFLVSFYNNEISEKSEIFDDQFSVERPDGSNFTLKIRSTKLEDSAMYFCASSLSTSLGETQYFGPGTRLLVL.

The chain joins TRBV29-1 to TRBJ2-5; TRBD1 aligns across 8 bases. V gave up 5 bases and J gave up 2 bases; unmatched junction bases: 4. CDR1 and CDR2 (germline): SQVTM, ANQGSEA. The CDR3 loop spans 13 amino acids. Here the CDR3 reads CSVTGQAQETQYF. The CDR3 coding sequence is TGCAGCGTTACGGGACAGGCACAAGAGACCCAGTACTTC.

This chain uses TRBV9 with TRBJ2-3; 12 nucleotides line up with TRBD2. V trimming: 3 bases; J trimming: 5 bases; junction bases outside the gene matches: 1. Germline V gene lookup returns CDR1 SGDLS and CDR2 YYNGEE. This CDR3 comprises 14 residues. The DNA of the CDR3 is TGTGCCAGCAGCGAGGGACTAGCGGGAGATACGCAGTATTTT. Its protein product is CASSEGLAGDTQYF.